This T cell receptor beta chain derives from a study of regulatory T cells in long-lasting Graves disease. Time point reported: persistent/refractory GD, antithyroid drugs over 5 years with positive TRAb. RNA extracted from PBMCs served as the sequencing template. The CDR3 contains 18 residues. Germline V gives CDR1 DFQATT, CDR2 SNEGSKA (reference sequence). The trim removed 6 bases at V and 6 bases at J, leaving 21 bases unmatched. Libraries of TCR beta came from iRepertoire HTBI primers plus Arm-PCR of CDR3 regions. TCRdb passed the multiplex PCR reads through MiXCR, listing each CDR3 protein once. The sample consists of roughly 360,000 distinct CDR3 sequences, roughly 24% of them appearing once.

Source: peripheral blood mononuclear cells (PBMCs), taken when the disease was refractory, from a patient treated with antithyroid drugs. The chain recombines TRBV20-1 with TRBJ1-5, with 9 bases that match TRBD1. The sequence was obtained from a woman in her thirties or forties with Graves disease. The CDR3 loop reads CSAKRGDRGGFFTQPQHF. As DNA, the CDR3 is TGCAGTGCAAAGAGGGGTGACAGGGGGGGGTTTTTTACTCAGCCCCAGCATTTT.